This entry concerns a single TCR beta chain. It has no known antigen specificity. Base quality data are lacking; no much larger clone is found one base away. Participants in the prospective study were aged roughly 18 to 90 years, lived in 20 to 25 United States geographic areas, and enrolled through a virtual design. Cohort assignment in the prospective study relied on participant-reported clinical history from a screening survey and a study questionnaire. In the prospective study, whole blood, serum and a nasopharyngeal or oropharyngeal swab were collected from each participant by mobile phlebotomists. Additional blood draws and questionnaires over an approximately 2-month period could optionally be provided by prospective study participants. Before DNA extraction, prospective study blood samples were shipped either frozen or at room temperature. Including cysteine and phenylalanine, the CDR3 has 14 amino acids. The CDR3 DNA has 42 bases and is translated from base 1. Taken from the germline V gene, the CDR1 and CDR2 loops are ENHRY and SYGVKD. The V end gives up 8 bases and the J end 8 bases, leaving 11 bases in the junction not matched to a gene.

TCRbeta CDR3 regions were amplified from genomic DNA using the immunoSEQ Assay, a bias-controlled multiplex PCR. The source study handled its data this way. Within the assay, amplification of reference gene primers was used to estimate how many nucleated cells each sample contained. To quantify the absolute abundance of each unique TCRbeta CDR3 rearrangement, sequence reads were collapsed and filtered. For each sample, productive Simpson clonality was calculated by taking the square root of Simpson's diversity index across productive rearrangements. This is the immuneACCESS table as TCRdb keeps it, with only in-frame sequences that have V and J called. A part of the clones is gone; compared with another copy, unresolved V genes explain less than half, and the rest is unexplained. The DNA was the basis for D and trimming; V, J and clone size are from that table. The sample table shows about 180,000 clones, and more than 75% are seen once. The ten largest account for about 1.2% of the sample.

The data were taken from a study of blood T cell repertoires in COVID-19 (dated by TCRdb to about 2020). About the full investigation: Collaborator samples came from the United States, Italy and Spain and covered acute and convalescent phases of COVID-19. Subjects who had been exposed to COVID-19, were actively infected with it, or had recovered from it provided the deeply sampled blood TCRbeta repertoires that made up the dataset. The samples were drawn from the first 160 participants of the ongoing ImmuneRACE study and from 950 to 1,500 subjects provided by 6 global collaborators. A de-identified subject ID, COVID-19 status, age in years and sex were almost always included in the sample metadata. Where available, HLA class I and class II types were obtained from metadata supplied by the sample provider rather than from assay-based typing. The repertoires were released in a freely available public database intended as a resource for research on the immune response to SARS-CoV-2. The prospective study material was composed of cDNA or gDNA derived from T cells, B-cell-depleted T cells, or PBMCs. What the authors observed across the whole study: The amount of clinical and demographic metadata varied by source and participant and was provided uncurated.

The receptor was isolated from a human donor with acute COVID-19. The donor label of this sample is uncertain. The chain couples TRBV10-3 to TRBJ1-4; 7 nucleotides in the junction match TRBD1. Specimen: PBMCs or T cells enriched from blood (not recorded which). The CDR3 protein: CAIGRDRLGEKLFF. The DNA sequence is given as TGTGCCATCGGAAGGGACAGACTCGGGGAAAAACTGTTTTTT.